The rows below give T cell receptor beta chains drawn from one sample of a study of shared clonotypes between healthy human individuals. TCRdb's table, derived via immunoSEQ multiplex PCR, lists solely in-frame clones and lacks some. The sample shows 170,000 or so clones, approximately 60% of them seen only once. The specimen sequenced was memory CD4+ T cells sorted from blood. These receptors originate from a man aged 25-45 years in good health. The CDR3 runs from the conserved cysteine through the conserved F or W. Each record gives: J gene, clone size, V gene, D gene, CDR3 DNA, CDR3 protein. D genes are given only for firm matches. The size field is filled for only some rows; it gives once, few, many or a size class.

J: TRBJ2-2
size: few
V: TRBV7-2
D: -
DNA: TGTGCCAGCAGCCTCGCCGCCCTCAACACCGGGGAGCTGTTTTTT
CDR3: CASSLAALNTGELFF

J: TRBJ1-3
size: -
V: TRBV9
D: -
DNA: TGTGCCAGCAGCGTAGAGGTTTCGGACACCATATATTTT
CDR3: CASSVEVSDTIYF

J: TRBJ2-1
size: -
V: TRBV2
D: -
DNA: TGTGCCAGCAGCCAGGACAATGAGCAGTTCTTC
CDR3: CASSQDNEQFF

J: TRBJ2-3
size: -
V: TRBV5-4
D: -
DNA: TGTGCCAGCAGCTTGGAACCTCCCACAGATACGCAGTATTTT
CDR3: CASSLEPPTDTQYF

J: TRBJ1-1
size: few
V: TRBV11-2
D: -
DNA: TGTGCCAGCAGCTTAGATCGAGTCAGGGGCTTCACTGAAGCTTTCTTT
CDR3: CASSLDRVRGFTEAFF

J: TRBJ1-2
size: -
V: TRBV4-3
D: TRBD1
DNA: TGCGCCAGCAGCCTCACCCCGACAGGGGGATCGGGTGGCTACACCTTC
CDR3: CASSLTPTGGSGGYTF

J: TRBJ2-2
size: -
V: TRBV5-4
D: TRBD2
DNA: TGTGCCAGCAGCTTGGACCCTGGACTAGCGGGAGCCGGGGAGCTGTTTTTT
CDR3: CASSLDPGLAGAGELFF

J: TRBJ1-1
size: few
V: TRBV6-5
D: -
DNA: TGTGCCAGCAGTCAGACGGGACGACGGGGGACTGAAGCTTTCTTT
CDR3: CASSQTGRRGTEAFF

J: TRBJ1-5
size: -
V: TRBV7-2
D: -
DNA: TGTGCCAGCAGCATTCGGGGTGATCAGCCCCAGCATTTT
CDR3: CASSIRGDQPQHF

J: TRBJ2-5
size: -
V: TRBV30
D: TRBD2
DNA: TGTGCCTGGGGGAAGACTAGCAGAGAGACCCAGTACTTC
CDR3: CAWGKTSRETQYF

J: TRBJ2-7
size: -
V: TRBV18
D: -
DNA: TGTGCCAGCTCACCAGGGATCGGACTTACCTACGAGCAGTACTTC
CDR3: CASSPGIGLTYEQYF

J: TRBJ2-7
size: -
V: TRBV14
D: TRBD2
DNA: TGTGCCAGCAGCCCCCACAGCGGGAGGGGAGAGAGGGAGCAGTACTTC
CDR3: CASSPHSGRGEREQYF

J: TRBJ2-3
size: -
V: TRBV18
D: -
DNA: TGTGCCAGCTCACCATTGGGGACCCAAGATACGCAGTATTTT
CDR3: CASSPLGTQDTQYF

J: TRBJ2-3
size: -
V: TRBV18
D: -
DNA: TGTGCCAGCTCACCGGGGACGACAGATACGCAGTATTTT
CDR3: CASSPGTTDTQYF

J: TRBJ2-3
size: -
V: TRBV29-1
D: TRBD2
DNA: TGCAGCGTGGGACTAGCGGATACGCAGTATTTT
CDR3: CSVGLADTQYF

J: TRBJ1-1
size: -
V: TRBV28
D: -
DNA: TGTGCCAGCAGTAGTCGGTTGGGGGCCCGGGACACTGAAGCTTTCTTT
CDR3: CASSSRLGARDTEAFF

J: TRBJ2-2
size: -
V: TRBV6-6
D: -
DNA: TGTGCCAGCAGTTACTCTCCCCAGACCGGGGAGCTGTTTTTT
CDR3: CASSYSPQTGELFF

J: TRBJ2-2
size: -
V: TRBV5-6
D: -
DNA: TGTGCCAGCAGCTTGTCAATCACCGGGGAGCTGTTTTTT
CDR3: CASSLSITGELFF

J: TRBJ1-2
size: once
V: TRBV18
D: -
DNA: TGTGCCAGCTCACCCACGGGGAACTATGGCTACACCTTC
CDR3: CASSPTGNYGYTF

J: TRBJ2-1
size: once
V: TRBV10-2
D: TRBD2
DNA: TGCGCCAGCAGTGTTAAGTCTCGGGCTAGCGGTTACAATGAGCAGTTCTTC
CDR3: CASSVKSRASGYNEQFF

J: TRBJ2-4
size: -
V: TRBV19
D: TRBD2
DNA: TGTGCCAGTAGCCTGACTAGCGGGAGCGAAATAGCCAAAAACATTCAGTACTTC
CDR3: CASSLTSGSEIAKNIQYF

J: TRBJ1-2
size: -
V: TRBV4-1
D: -
DNA: TGCGCCAGCAGCCCTCTATCGCGGACGGACTATGGCTACACCTTC
CDR3: CASSPLSRTDYGYTF

J: TRBJ2-2
size: -
V: TRBV7-7
D: -
DNA: TGTGCTAGCAGCTCTAGGGTCCTTAGCGGAATCACCGGGGAGCTGTTTTTT
CDR3: CASSSRVLSGITGELFF

J: TRBJ2-1
size: -
V: TRBV28
D: TRBD2
DNA: TGTGCCAGCATAAACCCCGGGGGTACTAGCGGGAGTTGGGGTGAGCAGTTCTTC
CDR3: CASINPGGTSGSWGEQFF

J: TRBJ2-7
size: -
V: TRBV21-1
D: -
DNA: TGTGCCAGACCCTCGGATCCCAGGGGCGAAGGACTTAGCTGCGAGCAGTACTTC
CDR3: CARPSDPRGEGLSCEQYF

J: TRBJ1-1
size: once
V: TRBV4-3
D: TRBD1
DNA: TGCGCCAGCAGCCAAGTGGGGACAGGTTTGAACACTGAAGCTTTCTTT
CDR3: CASSQVGTGLNTEAFF

J: TRBJ1-4
size: -
V: TRBV5-1
D: -
DNA: TGCGCCAGCAGCTTGGTAGCCCCAACCGCAACTAATGAAAAACTGTTTTTT
CDR3: CASSLVAPTATNEKLFF

J: TRBJ2-3
size: few
V: TRBV9
D: TRBD1
DNA: TGTGCCAGCAGCGTAGCTTTCCAGGGGGCAGATACGCAGTATTTT
CDR3: CASSVAFQGADTQYF

J: TRBJ2-1
size: few
V: TRBV15
D: TRBD2
DNA: TGTGCCACCAGCAGTATAGCGGGAGCGCAGATGGAGCAGTTCTTC
CDR3: CATSSIAGAQMEQFF

J: TRBJ1-5
size: few
V: TRBV30
D: -
DNA: TGTGCCTGGAAAGGAGGACCGGCTCAGCCCCAGCATTTT
CDR3: CAWKGGPAQPQHF

J: TRBJ2-3
size: few
V: TRBV7-2
D: -
DNA: TGTGCCAGCCGAGGCGGGCTTAGCACAGATACGCAGTATTTT
CDR3: CASRGGLSTDTQYF

J: TRBJ1-2
size: -
V: TRBV28
D: -
DNA: TGTGCCAGCAGTCCCGTGGGGGTTTATGGCTACACCTTC
CDR3: CASSPVGVYGYTF

J: TRBJ2-3
size: -
V: TRBV29-1
D: -
DNA: TGCAGCGTTGATTCAGGGGGCACAGATACGCAGTATTTT
CDR3: CSVDSGGTDTQYF

J: TRBJ1-5
size: -
V: TRBV6-1
D: -
DNA: TGTGCCAGCCGCCTTTCGGTAGGTGGCAATCAGCCCCAGCATTTT
CDR3: CASRLSVGGNQPQHF

J: TRBJ1-3
size: -
V: TRBV7-9
D: -
DNA: TGTGCCAGCAGCCCTCCCTCGGGCCCCGGAAACACCATATATTTT
CDR3: CASSPPSGPGNTIYF

J: TRBJ2-7
size: -
V: TRBV5-3
D: TRBD2
DNA: TGTGCCAGCAGCTCTACTAGCGGTTTTTCCTACGAGCAGTACTTC
CDR3: CASSSTSGFSYEQYF

J: TRBJ1-1
size: -
V: TRBV15
D: -
DNA: TGTGCCACCAGCAGAGGACAGAAAGAGGCTGAAGCTTTCTTT
CDR3: CATSRGQKEAEAFF

J: TRBJ2-7
size: -
V: TRBV7-9
D: -
DNA: TGTGCCAGCACCACGGCCCCCTCCTACGAGCAGTACTTC
CDR3: CASTTAPSYEQYF

J: TRBJ1-5
size: -
V: TRBV6-1
D: -
DNA: TGTGCCAGCAGTGTATTTGATCAGCCCCAGCATTTT
CDR3: CASSVFDQPQHF

J: TRBJ2-4
size: -
V: TRBV5-5
D: -
DNA: TGTGCCAGCAGCGTCGACAGAGTAGCCAAAAACATTCAGTACTTC
CDR3: CASSVDRVAKNIQYF

J: TRBJ1-3
size: few
V: TRBV18
D: -
DNA: TGTGCCAGCTCACCACCGTTTATCTCGGGCGGAAACACCATATATTTT
CDR3: CASSPPFISGGNTIYF

J: TRBJ2-7
size: -
V: TRBV5-4
D: TRBD1
DNA: TGTGCCAGCAGCTTGGTGGCAGGGGGCCAGTACGAGCAGTACTTC
CDR3: CASSLVAGGQYEQYF